A few counts support the clone carrying this T cell receptor (beta chain). Its antigen is undetermined. This sample stems from a study of T-cell memory formation after mild COVID-19. Study as a whole: The TCR clusters were mostly specific to one donor.

V was pared by 6 bases and J by 8 bases, with 22 bases between. This CDR3 has 16 residues. Germline V gene lookup returns CDR1 SNHLY and CDR2 FYNNEI. Overall study findings and caveats: Clones contracting day 15 to 85 were balanced CD4/CD8; later expanders leaned CD4+. The pre-infection memory compartment contained some responding clones, suggesting cross-reactive memory joined.

TCR alpha and TCR beta cDNA libraries carrying sample barcodes and UMIs were produced by 5'RACE using constant-segment primers. In TCRdb, the 5' RACE reads were re-called with MiXCR into one record per CDR3 protein. The table shows just over 350,000 distinct CDR3 sequences, with 14% occurring only once. The sequenced material came from PBMCs or a T cell subset sorted from them (not recorded which). The chain links TRBV2 to TRBJ1-4; D possibly corresponds to TRBD1 (6 bases). The sequence was collected from a young man who had mild COVID-19 (a few samples of this study predate the infection). Cell type and time point are not known. The CDR3 protein is CASSKDSPAVGEKLFF. In DNA form, the CDR3 reads TGTGCCAGCAGCAAGGACAGCCCGGCGGTCGGCGAAAAACTGTTTTTT.